The 7 T cell receptor beta chains listed next were all sequenced from one sample in a study of neurological immune-mediated disorders. TCRdb reprocessed the 5' RACE reads with MiXCR, giving one entry per CDR3 protein. This sample has about 120,000 distinct CDR3 sequences, with about 3.4% found just once. The sequencing sample was made of PBMCs. All receptors come from a woman in her 30s with multiple sclerosis.

This clonotype was seen repeatedly, ten times or more. The chain's CDR3 is CSAQRGPFSTDTQYF. The CDR3 DNA reads as TGCAGTGCTCAGCGGGGACCTTTTAGCACAGATACGCAGTATTTT. The chain is built from TRBV20-1 and TRBJ2-3, with 7 bases identical to TRBD2. CDR1 and CDR2 from the germline V gene are DFQATT and SNEGSKA (reference sequence). The CDR3 consists of 15 residues. Germline trimming cut 5 bases from V and 0 bases from J; bases unmatched to any gene: 8.

This clonotype was observed at least ten times. The chain recombines TRBV28 with TRBJ1-2; D possibly corresponds to TRBD1 (5 bases). The CDR3 runs 18 residues. V was shortened by 5 bases and J by 2 bases, with 24 bases between the two germline ends. The germline gives CDR1 MDHEN, CDR2 SYDVKM. The CDR3 DNA follows: TGTGCCAGCAGTACTGGGACTACTTCGTGGGAGGTGAACTATGGCTACACCTTC. This sequence encodes CASSTGTTSWEVNYGYTF.

This clonotype was counted between two and nine times. The chain carries TRBV18 and TRBJ2-3; no reliable D call. Trimming shortened V by 2 bases and J by 0 bases, and 15 bases separated the two germline ends. The CDR3 covers 17 residues. Looked up from germline, CDR1 is KGHSH and CDR2 is LQKENI. The CDR3 bases are TGTGCCAGCTCACCAGCGAGGCCACTTTCTAGCACAGATACGCAGTATTTT. It specifies CASSPARPLSSTDTQYF.

There are a few counts of this clonotype. This may arise from a read error, as a much more abundant clone is one base away. The rearrangement uses TRBV20-1 and TRBJ1-2, with unresolved D. This CDR3 is built from 13 residues. Deletions cut 1 base from V and 4 bases from J, with 10 bases between. Looked up from germline, CDR1 is DFQATT and CDR2 is SNEGSKA (reference sequence). The CDR3 DNA reads as TGCAGTGCTAGAGGCACGCTTGGCTATGGCTACACCTTC. Translating gives CSARGTLGYGYTF.

This sequence joins TRBV5-5 and TRBJ2-5; the D is unclear. Germline V gene sequence: CDR1 SGHKS, CDR2 YYEKEE (reference sequence). The CDR3 is made up of 15 amino acids. CDR3 protein: CNSTHGTTYQETQYF. CDR3 DNA: TGTAACAGCACCCACGGCACTACGTACCAAGAGACCCAGTACTTC.

This clonotype was counted a single time. At one end, the junction sequence differs from germline, possibly due to a read error. This chain connects TRBV5-8 to TRBJ1-6; D might be TRBD1 (5 bases). This CDR3 contains 15 residues. Germline CDR1 is SGHTS and CDR2 is YDEGEE. The CDR3 sequence: CASSDGTWYNSTLNF. CDR3 DNA sequence: TGTGCCAGCAGCGATGGGACGTGGTATAATTCAACCCTCAACTTT.

This clonotype was counted ten times or more. CDR3 protein: CASSSPYGYTF. CDR3 DNA: TGTGCCAGCAGCTCACCCTATGGCTACACCTTC. V and J are TRBV7-9 and TRBJ1-2; D uncertain. V lost 4 bases to trimming and J lost 4 bases, with 4 bases between them. The CDR3 consists of 11 residues. Germline lookup yields CDR1 SEHNR and CDR2 FQNEAQ (reference sequence).